Presented here are 23 T cell receptor beta chains from one specimen sequenced in a study of cytomegalovirus exposure and HLA in healthy donors. PCR involved 60 Vbeta and 13 Jbeta primers. The data were produced by immunoSEQ multiplex PCR, yet TCRdb's version contains in-frame clones alone and is incomplete. The table includes around 200,000 clones, 79% detected once. The material sequenced was PBMCs. These receptor sequences come from a man in his fifties in good health and CMV-seronegative.

The chain employs TRBV9 and TRBJ2-3; 7 bases line up with TRBD2. From germline, CDR1 is SGDLS and CDR2 YYNGEE. The CDR3 extends over 11 amino acids. J was trimmed by 7 bases and V by 7 bases; bases with no gene match: 3. CDR3 loop: CASGGVNTQYF. CDR3 nucleotide sequence: TGTGCCAGCGGGGGGGTGAATACGCAGTATTTT.

The J gene is TRBJ1-4, the V gene TRBV9; TRBD1 agrees at 9 bases. The CDR3 consists of 16 residues. Losses at the gene ends were 3 bases for V and 7 bases for J; bases not matched to a gene: 10. Per germline, CDR1 SGDLS and CDR2 YYNGEE. CDR3 sequence: CASSEEYGTGSEKLFF. CDR3 nucleotide sequence: TGTGCCAGCAGCGAGGAATACGGGACAGGGTCTGAAAAACTGTTTTTT.

The chain is built from TRBV10-1 and TRBJ2-3; 8 positions match TRBD2. Germline V gene lookup returns CDR1 WNHNN and CDR2 SYGVQD (reference sequence). This CDR3 has 14 amino acids. V lost 8 bases and J lost 5; bases outside the gene matches: 9. CDR3 DNA: TGCGCCAGCGGAACGGGAGGGCCCCAAGATACGCAGTATTTT. Its translation: CASGTGGPQDTQYF.

The rearrangement joins TRBV11-2 to TRBJ2-5; a possible D gene is TRBD1 (6 bases). V lost 5 bases, J lost 11 bases, and 21 bases lay in between. The germline CDR1 and CDR2 sequences are SGHAT and FQNNGV. CDR3 size: 14 residues. CDR3 region: CASSPGQPPGWQYF. The CDR3, as DNA: TGTGCCAGCAGCCCCGGACAGCCCCCTGGGTGGCAGTACTTC.

The genes are TRBV7-6 and TRBJ1-2; D gene ambiguous. The CDR3 totals 14 residues. Germline CDR1 is SGHVS and CDR2 is FNYEAQ. With 1 base removed from V and 7 bases from J, the gap between germline ends came to 13 bases. The CDR3 sequence: CASSLGLGDGGYTF. For the CDR3, the DNA is TGTGCCAGCAGCTTAGGGCTGGGCGACGGTGGCTACACCTTC.

This rearrangement joins TRBV9 to TRBJ2-1, with 7 bases fitting TRBD2. Germline values: CDR1 SGDLS, CDR2 YYNGEE. V gave up 1 base and J gave up 3 bases; unmatched junction bases: 1. The CDR3 consists of 14 residues. The CDR3 DNA is TGTGCCAGCAGCGTAAGCGGGAACTACAATGAGCAGTTCTTC. As protein: CASSVSGNYNEQFF.

The chain links TRBV7-9 to TRBJ2-1, with D possibly TRBD1 on 5 matching bases. Germline V lookup: CDR1 SEHNR, CDR2 FQNEAQ (reference sequence). CDR3 length equals 13 residues. Trimming cost V 4 bases and J 4 bases, with 8 bases left between them. DNA of the CDR3: TGTGCCAGCAGCTCCCCAGGGTACAATGAGCAGTTCTTC. This gives the protein CASSSPGYNEQFF.

V and J are TRBV6-5 and TRBJ2-7; 7 nucleotides match TRBD1. Germline V gene lookup returns CDR1 MNHEY and CDR2 SVGAGI. The junction had 3 bases not matched to a gene; V was cut back by 2 bases and J by 5 bases. CDR3 length: 13 amino acids. CDR3 in amino acids: CASSYPGTDEQYF. The CDR3 nucleotides are TGTGCCAGCAGTTACCCAGGGACAGACGAGCAGTACTTC.

This sequence joins TRBV9 and TRBJ2-1; tentative D call: TRBD2 (6 bases). The CDR3 runs to 15 residues. Germline V CDR1 and CDR2: SGDLS, YYNGEE. The V gene lost 0 bases and the J gene lost 1 base, with 8 bases spanning the gap. The CDR3 bases are TGTGCCAGCAGCGTAGGAAGCGGGTCCTACAATGAGCAGTTCTTC. Amino acids: CASSVGSGSYNEQFF.

This chain connects TRBV7-2 to TRBJ1-2, with D uncertain. V lost 2 bases, J lost 8 bases, and 12 bases lay in between. This CDR3 is 13 amino acids long. Germline V gene lookup returns CDR1 SGHTA and CDR2 FQGNSA. The CDR3 DNA reads as TGTGCCAGCAGCTTATGGAGGGTTGAAGGCTACACCTTC. Its translation is CASSLWRVEGYTF.

CDR3 coding DNA: TGTGCCAGCAGTCCCAGGACAGGGGGCGCGGGGCAAAAACTGTTTTTT. Protein sequence: CASSPRTGGAGQKLFF. This chain uses TRBV28 with TRBJ1-4, with 11 bases lining up with TRBD1. Germline V lookup: CDR1 MDHEN, CDR2 SYDVKM. With V trimmed by 5 bases and J by 9 bases, 11 bases remained unmatched. This CDR3 spans 16 amino acids. Using reference TRBV28 and TRBJ1-4 for the parts outside the CDR3, the full variable domain is DVKVTQSSRYLVKRTGEKVFLECVQDMDHENMFWYRQDPGLGLRLIYFSYDVKMKEKGDIPEGYSVSREKKERFSLILESASTNQTSMYLCASSPRTGGAGQKLFFGSGTQLSVL.

The sample holds a few counts of this clone. The genes are TRBV4-2 and TRBJ2-3, with a weak D call TRBD2 (5 bases). The CDR3 loop spans 14 amino acids. Germline V CDR1 and CDR2: LGHNA, YNFKEQ. V shed 4 bases and J shed 3 bases, with 11 bases lying between them. CDR3 amino acids: CASSLGSQTDTQYF. CDR3 in DNA: TGTGCCAGCAGCCTAGGGAGCCAAACAGATACGCAGTATTTT.

This chain connects TRBV27 to TRBJ2-7; D might be TRBD1 (6 bases). With 6 bases removed from V and 1 base from J, the gap between germline ends came to 22 bases. The CDR3 sequence is 17 residues long. The V gene's germline CDR1 is MNHEY and CDR2 SMNVEV (reference sequence). The CDR3 is CASRPLPKGVGSYEQYF. CDR3 DNA sequence: TGTGCCAGCAGACCCCTGCCTAAGGGGGTAGGTTCCTACGAGCAGTACTTC.

Only a few counts were recorded for this clone. The V call is TRBV18, the J call TRBJ2-1; 9 bases line up with TRBD2. Germline CDR1 reads KGHSH; CDR2 reads LQKENI. V lost 3 bases and J lost 0; bases outside the gene matches: 6. The CDR3 covers 17 residues. The CDR3 DNA reads as TGTGCCAGCTCACCGTTGGGACTAGCCGACTCCTACAATGAGCAGTTCTTC. Protein sequence: CASSPLGLADSYNEQFF.

Only one count was recorded for this clone. The rearrangement uses TRBV5-1 and TRBJ2-3; 9 nucleotides align to TRBD1. The CDR3 totals 16 residues. Looked up from germline, CDR1 is SGHRS and CDR2 is YFSETQ. V lost 3 bases and J lost 0; bases outside the gene matches: 5. CDR3 sequence (DNA): TGCGCCAGCAGCTCCCGGACAGGGGTTAGCACAGATACGCAGTATTTT. Protein product: CASSSRTGVSTDTQYF. Filled out from reference TRBV5-1 and TRBJ2-3, the complete variable domain reads KAGVTQTPRYLIKTRGQQVTLSCSPISGHRSVSWYQQTPGQGLQFLFEYFSETQRNKGNFPGRFSGRQFSNSRSEMNVSTLELGDSALYLCASSSRTGVSTDTQYFGPGTRLTVL.

This clone turned up a few times. The CDR3 coding sequence is TGTGCCAGCAGCCCCTGGACAGGAGTACAAGAGACCCAGTACTTC. This gives the protein CASSPWTGVQETQYF. V gene TRBV7-9 combines with J gene TRBJ2-5; 7 positions agree with TRBD1. With 5 bases clipped from V and 2 bases from J, the junction kept 8 bases outside the gene matches. Germline V gene sequence: CDR1 SEHNR, CDR2 FQNEAQ (reference sequence). CDR3 length: 15 residues.

The rearrangement uses TRBV5-1 and TRBJ1-2; 8 bases are shared with TRBD1. The CDR3 covers 13 residues. J gave up 8 bases and V 3 bases, and 6 bases lay outside the gene matches. Germline V gene sequence: CDR1 SGHRS, CDR2 YFSETQ. The CDR3 reads CASSSDRVGGYTF. The CDR3 DNA follows: TGCGCCAGCAGCTCGGACAGGGTGGGAGGCTACACCTTC.

This clone has just one count. DNA for the CDR3: TGTGCCAGCACCCCCCTAGCGGCAGGAGAAAGGAACACCATATATTTT. Translated: CASTPLAAGERNTIYF. The V gene is TRBV6-4, the J gene TRBJ1-3; no firm D call. The CDR3 is 16 amino acids. Germline V lookup: CDR1 MRHNA, CDR2 SNTAGT. V lost 7 bases to trimming and J lost 7 bases, with 23 bases between them.

The chain joins TRBV29-1 to TRBJ2-7; 8 bases agree with TRBD2. Germline lookup yields CDR1 SQVTM and CDR2 ANQGSEA. The CDR3 runs to 13 residues. The J segment lost 2 bases and the V segment lost 4 bases, leaving 4 bases of the junction unmatched. CDR3 nucleotide sequence: TGCAGCGTTGCTAACGGGAGGGCCTACGAGCAGTACTTC. Amino acid sequence: CSVANGRAYEQYF.

About this clone itself: The same CDR3 is also encoded by other DNA sequences in this sample. The V and J genes are TRBV9 and TRBJ1-1; D perhaps matches TRBD1 (5 bases). V was shortened by 0 bases and J by 5 bases, with 8 bases between the two germline ends. Germline V gene sequence: CDR1 SGDLS, CDR2 YYNGEE. CDR3 length: 13 residues. DNA for the CDR3: TGTGCCAGCAGCGTAGACCGGGGGACTGAAGCTTTCTTT. It specifies CASSVDRGTEAFF.

The chain links TRBV19 to TRBJ2-3; D remains unclear. CDR3 size: 12 residues. V lost 3 bases and J 6 bases, leaving 7 bases between the germline ends. Germline loops: CDR1 LNHDA, CDR2 SQIVND (reference sequence). CDR3 in amino acids: CASSISRDTQYF. The CDR3 region has the DNA TGTGCCAGTAGTATTTCGAGGGATACGCAGTATTTT.

In this sample, this clone turned up a few times. This chain links TRBV5-5 with TRBJ2-3; TRBD2 aligns across 14 bases. The V gene's germline CDR1 is SGHKS and CDR2 YYEKEE (reference sequence). The CDR3 is made up of 16 amino acids. V was clipped by 5 bases and J by 6 bases; unmatched bases: 8. CDR3 coding DNA: TGTGCCAGCAGGCCCGGGACTAGCGGGAGACAGGATACGCAGTATTTT. Translation: CASRPGTSGRQDTQYF.

This chain joins TRBV6-1 and TRBJ2-1; 9 nucleotides align to TRBD2. The V segment lost 3 bases and the J segment 6 bases; nucleotides outside the gene matches: 3. This CDR3 is 14 amino acids long. Germline loops: CDR1 MNHNS, CDR2 SASEGT. The chain's CDR3 is CASSDGTSLNEQFF. Written as DNA, the CDR3 is TGTGCCAGCAGTGATGGGACTAGCCTCAATGAGCAGTTCTTC.